The 24 T cell receptor beta chains below were found in one sample sequenced in a study of OX40 agonist ivuxolimab in advanced cancers. Using immunoSEQ multiplex PCR, the repertoire was profiled, and TCRdb retains in-frame clones only, with some absent. The repertoire holds about 49,000 clones, with more than 70% as singletons. Sample: CD4+ or CD8+ T cells sorted from blood, taken in a trial of the OX40 agonist ivuxolimab. Every receptor here comes from an adult with an advanced solid tumor such as melanoma, head and neck, liver or kidney cancer.

This clone was recorded only once. The chain links TRBV9 to TRBJ2-5; TRBD1 or TRBD2 may be the D gene (6 bases each). This CDR3 is 16 amino acids long. In germline, CDR1 is SGDLS, CDR2 YYNGEE. V gave up 4 bases and J gave up 2 bases, with 18 bases separating them. The CDR3 DNA sequence: TGTGCCAGCAGCACACCGACAGGAGGGATGCAAGAGACCCAGTACTTC. It codes for CASSTPTGGMQETQYF. Supplemented by reference TRBV9 and TRBJ2-5, the full variable domain reads DSGVTQTPKHLITATGQRVTLRCSPRSGDLSVYWYQQSLDQGLQFLIQYYNGEERAKGNILERFSAQQFPDLHSELNLSSLELGDSALYFCASSTPTGGMQETQYFGPGTRLLVL.

The chain links TRBV28 to TRBJ1-2; D is unresolved. Trimming took 8 bases from V and 4 from J, leaving 11 bases between them. CDR1 is MDHEN, CDR2 SYDVKM, per germline. This CDR3 region has 12 residues. CDR3 residues: CASRSSGYGYTF. CDR3 sequence (DNA): TGTGCCAGCCGGAGCTCGGGCTATGGCTACACCTTC.

This rearrangement joins TRBV11-2 to TRBJ1-2; TRBD1 might be the D (5 bases). The V gene lost 4 bases and the J gene lost 4 bases, with 19 bases spanning the gap. CDR1 and CDR2 (germline): SGHAT, FQNNGV. This CDR3 contains 16 residues. CDR3 residues: CASSSRVPLPSYGYTF. The CDR3 DNA sequence: TGTGCCAGCAGCTCCAGGGTACCCCTCCCCTCCTATGGCTACACCTTC.

This chain connects TRBV20-1 to TRBJ2-7; D is possibly TRBD1 (5 bases). Trimming removed 8 bases from V and 5 bases from J, with 13 bases in between. This CDR3 comprises 11 residues. Germline assignment: CDR1 DFQATT and CDR2 SNEGSKA (reference sequence). The CDR3 here is CSTGPHDEQYF. Here the CDR3 DNA reads TGCAGTACAGGCCCCCACGACGAGCAGTACTTC.

V gene TRBV5-5 combines with J gene TRBJ1-1, with D perhaps matching TRBD1 (6 bases). V was shortened by 2 bases and J by 1 base, with 12 bases between the two germline ends. CDR3 length: 15 residues. Germline CDR1 is SGHKS and CDR2 is YYEKEE (reference sequence). The CDR3 here is CASSFIAGANTEAFF. The CDR3 bases are TGTGCCAGCAGCTTTATTGCGGGGGCGAACACTGAAGCTTTCTTT.

The V call is TRBV6-8, the J call TRBJ1-2, with TRBD1 matching 8 bases. V shed 6 bases and J 3 bases; nucleotides not matched to a gene: 6. The germline V gene has CDR1 MNHGY and CDR2 SAAAGT. The CDR3 has 14 amino acids. The CDR3 spells CASSSQGAYYGYTF. CDR3 in DNA: TGTGCCAGCAGCTCCCAGGGGGCCTACTATGGCTACACCTTC.

The chain combines TRBV19 with TRBJ2-2; D ambiguous. This CDR3 has 14 amino acids. Trimming removed 1 base at V and 4 bases at J, with 7 bases between. The germline CDR1 and CDR2 sequences are LNHDA and SQIVND (reference sequence). The CDR3 reads CASSIGQPTGELFF. The CDR3, as DNA: TGTGCCAGTAGTATAGGTCAGCCCACCGGGGAGCTGTTTTTT.

This clone was seen a single time. The chain employs TRBV2 and TRBJ1-2; D remains ambiguous. The CDR3 length is 13 residues. The ends were cut back, 6 bases at V and 8 bases at J, with 16 bases in the middle. CDR1 and CDR2 from the germline V gene are SNHLY and FYNNEI. The CDR3 DNA sequence: TGTGCCAGCAGCGATGAAGGAGGTAGAGGCTACACCTTC. This gives the protein CASSDEGGRGYTF. Drawing the rest from reference TRBV2 and TRBJ1-2, the complete variable domain is EPEVTQTPSHQVTQMGQEVILRCVPISNHLYFYWYRQILGQKVEFLVSFYNNEISEKSEIFDDQFSVERPDGSNFTLKIRSTKLEDSAMYFCASSDEGGRGYTFGSGTRLTVV.

The rearrangement links TRBV2 to TRBJ2-7; 7 bases agree with TRBD1. The CDR3 runs 14 residues. With V trimmed by 5 bases and J by 2 bases, 6 bases remained unmatched. Germline loops: CDR1 SNHLY, CDR2 FYNNEI. CDR3 DNA: TGTGCCAGCAGTCTGCGACAGGGACCCTACGAGCAGTACTTC. It is translated as CASSLRQGPYEQYF. The full variable domain, its missing parts supplied by reference TRBV2 and TRBJ2-7, is EPEVTQTPSHQVTQMGQEVILRCVPISNHLYFYWYRQILGQKVEFLVSFYNNEISEKSEIFDDQFSVERPDGSNFTLKIRSTKLEDSAMYFCASSLRQGPYEQYFGPGTRLTVT.

A few counts support this clone. The V gene is TRBV7-9, the J gene TRBJ1-2, with D perhaps TRBD1 (6 bases). CDR3 length equals 17 residues. Germline CDR1 and CDR2: SEHNR and FQNEAQ (reference sequence). Between the trimmed V and J ends, which lost 3 bases and 2 bases, there was a span of 19 bases. The CDR3 DNA is TGTGCCAGCAGCTTCCAGGGCCAGACAGGACCAAACTATGGCTACACCTTC. Amino acid sequence: CASSFQGQTGPNYGYTF. Full variable domain (remainder filled in from reference TRBV7-9 and TRBJ1-2): DTGVSQNPRHKITKRGQNVTFRCDPISEHNRLYWYRQTLGQGPEFLTYFQNEAQLEKSRLLSDRFSAERPKGSFSTLEIQRTEQGDSAMYLCASSFQGQTGPNYGYTFGSGTRLTVV.

The rearrangement uses TRBV27 and TRBJ1-2, with TRBD1 matching over 8 bases. The germline V gene encodes CDR1 MNHEY and CDR2 SMNVEV (reference sequence). The length of the CDR3 is 14 residues. V shed 5 bases and J 4 bases; nucleotides not matched to a gene: 6. Here the CDR3 reads CASSQRTGTYGYTF. DNA of the CDR3: TGTGCCAGCAGTCAACGGACAGGGACCTATGGCTACACCTTC.

This clone has just one count. The chain employs TRBV18 and TRBJ1-1; TRBD1 agrees at 8 bases. This CDR3 spans 14 amino acids. The germline CDR1 and CDR2 sequences are KGHSH and LQKENI. The ends lost 6 bases at V and 1 base at J; junction bases unmatched: 4. This CDR3 is CASSPGQGNTEAFF. The DNA for the CDR3 is TGTGCCAGCTCGCCCGGACAGGGGAACACTGAAGCTTTCTTT.

This chain uses TRBV15 with TRBJ2-3, with D perhaps TRBD2 (6 bases). This CDR3 is built from 18 residues. V lost 1 base and J lost 2, with 19 bases in between. The V gene's germline CDR1 is LNHNV and CDR2 YYDKDF (reference sequence). This chain's CDR3 is CATSRAVPGVAATDTQYF. The CDR3 bases are TGTGCCACCAGCAGAGCGGTCCCGGGGGTAGCGGCCACAGATACGCAGTATTTT.

This clone has only one observation. Here the CDR3 DNA reads TGTGCCAGCAGCCAAGCGAGGGGGAGGACCCACAATGAGCAGTTCTTC. This translates into CASSQARGRTHNEQFF. This chain uses TRBV4-2 with TRBJ2-1; the D call may be TRBD1 or TRBD2 (6 bases each). Trimming took 1 base from V and 5 from J, leaving 15 bases between them. Germline CDR1 LGHNA, CDR2 YNFKEQ. CDR3 length: 16 amino acids.

The CDR3 spells CASILGQGVGYEQYF. The CDR3 region has the DNA TGTGCCAGTATCCTGGGGCAGGGGGTCGGGTACGAGCAGTACTTC. The chain uses TRBV2 and TRBJ2-7; 7 bases are a match to TRBD1. Per germline, CDR1 SNHLY and CDR2 FYNNEI. This CDR3 spans 15 amino acids. V lost 9 bases, J lost 4 bases, and 15 bases stayed unmatched.

The genes are TRBV9 and TRBJ1-3; 10 bases fit TRBD1. The CDR3 has 16 amino acids. Germline trimming cut 1 base from V and 2 bases from J; bases unmatched to any gene: 3. Germline V lookup: CDR1 SGDLS, CDR2 YYNGEE. Written as DNA, the CDR3 is TGTGCCAGCAGCGTAACCGGACAGGGGGCTGGAAACACCATATATTTT. Translated: CASSVTGQGAGNTIYF.

This clone has just one count. J is TRBJ1-1 and V is TRBV4-3; 7 nucleotides align to TRBD1. The ends lost 5 bases at V and 4 bases at J; junction bases unmatched: 7. The CDR3 has 14 amino acids. CDR1 is LGHNA, CDR2 YSLEER, per germline. The CDR3 reads CASSDTGEATEAFF. In DNA form, the CDR3 reads TGCGCCAGCAGCGACACAGGGGAGGCCACTGAAGCTTTCTTT.

This clone was recorded only once. The CDR3 loop is CASREPIADTGELFF. In DNA, the CDR3 is TGTGCCAGCAGGGAACCGATAGCGGACACCGGGGAGCTGTTTTTT. This chain uses TRBV6-5 with TRBJ2-2, with D possibly matching TRBD2 (6 bases). V lost 6 bases, J lost 3 bases, and 14 bases lay in between. The CDR3 totals 15 residues. Germline CDR1 and CDR2: MNHEY and SVGAGI.

The V gene is TRBV11-2, the J gene TRBJ2-5, with D perhaps matching TRBD2 (6 bases). This CDR3 is 14 amino acids long. Between the trimmed V and J ends, which lost 3 bases and 1 base, there was a span of 9 bases. CDR1 and CDR2 from the germline V gene are SGHAT and FQNNGV. In DNA, the CDR3 is TGTGCCAGCAGCTTGGCGGGAAGCCAAGAGACCCAGTACTTC. It encodes CASSLAGSQETQYF.

V is TRBV6-5 and J is TRBJ2-7; D may match TRBD1 or TRBD2 (8 bases each). This CDR3 has 15 amino acids. Per the germline V gene, CDR1 is MNHEY and CDR2 is SVGAGI. The ends were cut back, 5 bases at V and 7 bases at J, with 21 bases in the middle. The CDR3 loop reads CASSRGGQGAREQYF. The CDR3 bases are TGTGCCAGCAGTCGGGGGGGCCAGGGGGCGAGAGAGCAGTACTTC.

The J gene is TRBJ2-7, the V gene TRBV6-5; D call uncertain. V was shortened by 5 bases and J by 3 bases, with 17 bases between the two germline ends. Germline V gene lookup returns CDR1 MNHEY and CDR2 SVGAGI. There are 15 residues in the CDR3. CDR3 region: CASSRLAVDFYEQYF. DNA for the CDR3: TGTGCCAGCAGTCGCCTCGCGGTGGATTTCTACGAGCAGTACTTC.

The J gene is TRBJ2-7, the V gene TRBV29-1; no firm D call. The germline V and J ends were trimmed by 1 base and 3 bases, with 7 bases remaining between them. The germline CDR1 and CDR2 sequences are SQVTM and ANQGSEA. This CDR3 spans 12 amino acids. DNA for the CDR3: TGCAGCGTTGAAGGGGTAAGCTACGAGCAGTACTTC. Protein product: CSVEGVSYEQYF.

This clone was detected only a few times. The J gene is TRBJ1-5, the V gene TRBV6-5, with 7 bases fitting TRBD1. The CDR3 runs to 14 residues. V was clipped by 6 bases and J by 3 bases; unmatched bases: 5. The germline gives CDR1 MNHEY, CDR2 SVGAGI. The CDR3 loop is CASSLQGNNQPQHF. The CDR3 nucleotides are TGTGCCAGCAGCCTACAGGGGAACAATCAGCCCCAGCATTTT.

The chain joins TRBV19 to TRBJ1-1; tentatively, D is TRBD1 (5 bases). Germline V gives CDR1 LNHDA, CDR2 SQIVND (reference sequence). The CDR3 covers 14 residues. V was cut by 6 bases and J by 6 bases, with 17 bases left in between. The CDR3 loop is CASSYQGGLAEAFF. The CDR3 coding sequence is TGTGCCAGTAGCTATCAGGGAGGCTTGGCTGAAGCTTTCTTT.